This T cell receptor (beta chain) was sequenced for a study of cytotoxic CD8 clonotypes in ibrutinib-treated CLL. Study-wide context: Response material was collected after a median around 12 months of treatment, range 6 to 36.

TCR beta libraries used about 2 micrograms of genomic DNA from cryopreserved PBMCs. V lost 0 bases, J lost 3 bases, and 19 bases lay in between. The germline V gene encodes CDR1 SGHDT and CDR2 YYEEEE. The CDR3 has 18 amino acids. Libraries were prepared by immunoSEQ multiplex PCR; TCRdb keeps only in-frame clonotypes and omits some of them. The data hold more than 200,000 clones, with 70% observed a single time. The TCR was taken from a human donor with chronic lymphocytic leukemia. This chain connects TRBV5-6 to TRBJ1-5, with D possibly being TRBD1 (6 bases). The input for sequencing was PBMCs, taken after 24 months of ibrutinib treatment. The CDR3 protein is CASSLGQVASPFNQPQHF. The CDR3 bases are TGTGCCAGCAGCTTGGGACAGGTAGCTTCCCCCTTCAATCAGCCCCAGCATTTT.